What follows are 4 T cell receptor beta chains derived from one specimen sequenced in a study of metastatic and nonmetastatic thyroid tumors (dated by TCRdb to about 2020). The library was built by means of PCR. Reads for this sample came from an Illumina HiSeq 4000. TCRdb reanalyzed the raw reads on its own, using fastp at Q25 for trimming and MiXCR for clone calling, and kept in-frame beta chains. In this sample the table shows tens of thousands of clones, 23% of which occur a single time. Roughly two thirds of the sample rests with the top ten. No treatment had been received by any patient before thyroid surgery. The sample consisted of blood. These receptors were collected from a male donor with papillary thyroid cancer or a benign thyroid nodule (not recorded which). Some clones in this sample may be carry-over from other donors' samples.

This clone showed up just a few times. This clone may be a read error of a much larger clone one base away. The rearrangement links TRBV20-1 to TRBJ2-4; tentatively, D is TRBD1 or TRBD2 (6 bases each). Germline lookup yields CDR1 DFQATT and CDR2 SNEGSKA (reference sequence). The CDR3 loop spans 12 amino acids. The CDR3 bases are TGCAGTGCTATAGATGGGGGGCGGGACCTAGACTTC. Translating it yields CSAIDGGRDLDF.

The rearrangement links TRBV24-1 to TRBJ2-6; D is unresolved. Germline V gene lookup returns CDR1 KGHDR and CDR2 SFDVKD. The CDR3 covers 16 residues. The V end lost 4 bases, the J end lost 1 base, and 10 bases lay between the germline ends. The CDR3 spells CATSDPLKSGANVLTF. CDR3 DNA: TGTGCCACCAGTGACCCATTAAAATCTGGGGCCAACGTCCTGACTTTC.

This clone was found many times. The chain joins TRBV6-1 to TRBJ1-1; maybe TRBD1 (5 bases). Germline CDR1 is MNHNS and CDR2 is SASEGT. Trimming removed 5 bases at V and 6 bases at J, with 10 bases between. This CDR3 has 12 amino acids. The CDR3 sequence: CASSLRGAEAFF. CDR3 in DNA: TGTGCCAGCAGTTTAAGGGGTGCTGAAGCTTTCTTT.

The chain employs TRBV7-9 and TRBJ2-7; D not certain. The CDR3 covers 13 residues. V was trimmed by 3 bases and J by 6 bases, leaving 12 bases between them. Germline CDR1 SEHNR, CDR2 FQNEAQ (reference sequence). CDR3 nucleotide sequence: TGTGCCAGCAGCTTGTTCTCGTCAGGCGAGCAGTACTTC. This sequence encodes CASSLFSSGEQYF.